This T cell receptor beta chain stems from a study of cytomegalovirus exposure and HLA in healthy donors. Points from the study as a whole: CMV antigen specificity of a few CMV-associated chains was confirmed in vitro.

Germline V CDR1 and CDR2: MDHEN, SYDVKM. There are 13 residues in the CDR3. Trimming left V 6 bases short and J 0 bases short, with 8 bases between. Data came from immunoSEQ multiplex PCR; TCRdb stores just in-frame clones and leaves some out. The table has 150,000 or so clones, 89% seen once. Of note for this clone: What it binds is not known.

The donors were members of the validation cohort comprising some 130 subjects, separate from the roughly 650-subject first cohort. J is TRBJ1-1 and V is TRBV28; D is undetermined. The source is a woman aged 18-29 years in good health and CMV-seropositive. The sample was PBMCs. DNA for the CDR3: TGTGCCAGCAGCCGCCCTATGAACACTGAAGCTTTCTTT. Translation gives CASSRPMNTEAFF.